The 2 T cell receptor beta chains below all came from one sample that was sequenced in a study of blood T cell repertoires in COVID-19. Method: immunoSEQ multiplex PCR; TCRdb's copy keeps in-frame clones and lacks some. The sample shows about 270,000 clones, 86% of them seen only once. The sequenced sample consisted of peripheral blood. The source is a man in his forties who had recovered from COVID-19.

V is TRBV7-2 and J is TRBJ1-4, with TRBD1 matching over 9 bases. CDR3 length: 15 residues. Per germline, CDR1 SGHTA and CDR2 FQGNSA. V was pared by 5 bases and J by 8 bases, with 9 bases of the junction left unmatched. The chain's CDR3 is CASSIRTGVREKLFF. CDR3 coding DNA: TGTGCCAGCAGCATCCGGACAGGGGTGAGGGAAAAACTGTTTTTT. Variable domain in full (rest from reference TRBV7-2 and TRBJ1-4): GAGVSQSPSNKVTEKGKDVELRCDPISGHTALYWYRQSLGQGLEFLIYFQGNSAPDKSGLPSDRFSAERTGGSVSTLTIQRTQQEDSAVYLCASSIRTGVREKLFFGSGTQLSVL.

The V call is TRBV27, the J call TRBJ1-2; D might be TRBD1 (5 bases). V lost 4 bases, J lost 0 bases, and 15 bases lay in between. Germline loops: CDR1 MNHEY, CDR2 SMNVEV (reference sequence). The CDR3 is made up of 16 amino acids. In nucleotides, the CDR3 is TGTGCCAGCAGTTACACGGGGGGGAAAGCTAACTATGGCTACACCTTC. This sequence encodes CASSYTGGKANYGYTF.